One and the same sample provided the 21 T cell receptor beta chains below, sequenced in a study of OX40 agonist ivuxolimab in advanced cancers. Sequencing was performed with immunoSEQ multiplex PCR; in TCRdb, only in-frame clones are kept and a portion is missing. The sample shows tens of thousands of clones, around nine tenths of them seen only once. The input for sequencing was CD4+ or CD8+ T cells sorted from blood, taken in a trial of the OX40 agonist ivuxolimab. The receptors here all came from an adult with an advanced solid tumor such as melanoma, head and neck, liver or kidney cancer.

The CDR3 protein is CASSEVGGYNEKLFF. CDR3 sequence (DNA): TGTGCCAGCAGTGAAGTGGGCGGATATAATGAAAAACTGTTTTTT. This sequence joins TRBV6-1 and TRBJ1-4; D gene ambiguous. The CDR3 contains 15 residues. Germline CDR1 is MNHNS and CDR2 is SASEGT. The V end was cut by 1 base, the J end by 4 bases, with 10 bases between.

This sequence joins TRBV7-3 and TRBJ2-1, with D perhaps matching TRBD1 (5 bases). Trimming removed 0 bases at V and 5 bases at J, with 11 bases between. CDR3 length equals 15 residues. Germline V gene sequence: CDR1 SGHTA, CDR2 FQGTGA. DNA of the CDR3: TGTGCCAGCAGCTTAACGGTTGGGGCCCACAATGAGCAGTTCTTC. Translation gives CASSLTVGAHNEQFF.

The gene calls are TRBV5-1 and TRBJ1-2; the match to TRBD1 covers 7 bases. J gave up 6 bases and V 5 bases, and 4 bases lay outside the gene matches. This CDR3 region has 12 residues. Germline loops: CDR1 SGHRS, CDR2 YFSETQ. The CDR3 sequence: CASRTDRDGYTF. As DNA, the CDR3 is TGCGCCAGCAGAACAGACAGGGATGGCTACACCTTC.

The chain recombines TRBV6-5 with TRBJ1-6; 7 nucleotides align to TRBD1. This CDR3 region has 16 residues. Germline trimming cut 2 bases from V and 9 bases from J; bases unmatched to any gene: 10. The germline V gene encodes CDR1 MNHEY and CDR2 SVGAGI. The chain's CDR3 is CASSYRRQGLPSPLHF. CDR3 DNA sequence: TGTGCCAGCAGTTACCGCCGACAGGGACTTCCTTCACCCCTCCACTTT.

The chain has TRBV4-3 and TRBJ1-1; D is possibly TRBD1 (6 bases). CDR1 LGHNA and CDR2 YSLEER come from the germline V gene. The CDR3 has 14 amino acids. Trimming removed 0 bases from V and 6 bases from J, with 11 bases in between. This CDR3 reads CASSQERGGSEAFF. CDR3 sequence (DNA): TGCGCCAGCAGCCAAGAACGGGGGGGCTCTGAAGCTTTCTTT.

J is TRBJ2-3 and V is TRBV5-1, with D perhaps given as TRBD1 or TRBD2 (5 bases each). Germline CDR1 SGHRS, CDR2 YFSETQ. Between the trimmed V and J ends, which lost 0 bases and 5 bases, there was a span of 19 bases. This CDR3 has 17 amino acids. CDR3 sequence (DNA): TGCGCCAGCAGCTTGGCCGGGGCGGGTCAAGTAGGAGATACGCAGTATTTT. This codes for CASSLAGAGQVGDTQYF.

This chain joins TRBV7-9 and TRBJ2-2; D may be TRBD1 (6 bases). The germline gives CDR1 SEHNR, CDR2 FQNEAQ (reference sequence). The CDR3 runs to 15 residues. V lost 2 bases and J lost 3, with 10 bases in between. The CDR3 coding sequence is TGTGCCAGCAGCTTACTGGGGGCCTACACCGGGGAGCTGTTTTTT. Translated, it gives CASSLLGAYTGELFF.

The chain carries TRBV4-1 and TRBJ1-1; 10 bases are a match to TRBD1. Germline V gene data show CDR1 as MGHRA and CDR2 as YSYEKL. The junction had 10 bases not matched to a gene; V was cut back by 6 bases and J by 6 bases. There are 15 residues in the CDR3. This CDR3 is CASRGPGQGLSEAFF. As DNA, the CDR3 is TGCGCCAGCAGGGGGCCGGGACAGGGGCTGTCTGAAGCTTTCTTT.

The CDR3 region has the DNA TGTGCCAGCAGCTTAGGCAGGTTTGACTACGAGCAGTACTTC. Its translation is CASSLGRFDYEQYF. V and J are TRBV11-2 and TRBJ2-7; D is unresolved. Germline lookup yields CDR1 SGHAT and CDR2 FQNNGV. This CDR3 comprises 14 residues. Trimming cost V 1 base and J 3 bases, with 10 bases left between them.

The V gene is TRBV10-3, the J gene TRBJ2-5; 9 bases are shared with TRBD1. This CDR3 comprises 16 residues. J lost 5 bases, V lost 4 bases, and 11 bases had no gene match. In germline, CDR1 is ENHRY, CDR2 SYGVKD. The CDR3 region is CAISASSGTGIETQYF. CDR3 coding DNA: TGTGCCATCAGTGCCTCATCCGGGACAGGGATTGAGACCCAGTACTTC.

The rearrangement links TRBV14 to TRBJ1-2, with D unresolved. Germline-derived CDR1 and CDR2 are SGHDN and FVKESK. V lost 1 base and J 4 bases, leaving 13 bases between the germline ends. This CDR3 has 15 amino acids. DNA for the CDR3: TGTGCCAGCAGCCAAGTTGGTGGGGTCGGCTATGGCTACACCTTC. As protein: CASSQVGGVGYGYTF.

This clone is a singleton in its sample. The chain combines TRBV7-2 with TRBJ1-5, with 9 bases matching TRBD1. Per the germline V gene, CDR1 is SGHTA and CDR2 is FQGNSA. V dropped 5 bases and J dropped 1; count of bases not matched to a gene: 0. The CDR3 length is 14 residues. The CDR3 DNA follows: TGTGCCAGCAGCGGACAGGGGAGCAATCAGCCCCAGCATTTT. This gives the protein CASSGQGSNQPQHF. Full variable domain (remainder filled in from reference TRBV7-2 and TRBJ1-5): GAGVSQSPSNKVTEKGKDVELRCDPISGHTALYWYRQSLGQGLEFLIYFQGNSAPDKSGLPSDRFSAERTGGSVSTLTIQRTQQEDSAVYLCASSGQGSNQPQHFGDGTRLSIL.

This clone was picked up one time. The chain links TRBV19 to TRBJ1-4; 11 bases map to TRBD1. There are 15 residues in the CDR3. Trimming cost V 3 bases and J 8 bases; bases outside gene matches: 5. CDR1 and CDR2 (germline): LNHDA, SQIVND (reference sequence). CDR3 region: CASSIRTGGAEKLFF. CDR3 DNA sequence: TGTGCCAGTAGTATCCGGACAGGGGGCGCGGAAAAACTGTTTTTT.

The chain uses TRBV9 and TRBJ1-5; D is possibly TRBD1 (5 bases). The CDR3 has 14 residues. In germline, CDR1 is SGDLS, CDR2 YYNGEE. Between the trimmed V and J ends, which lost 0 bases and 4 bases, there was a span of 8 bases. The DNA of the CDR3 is TGTGCCAGCAGCGTAGATGAGGGGAATCAGCCCCAGCATTTT. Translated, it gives CASSVDEGNQPQHF.

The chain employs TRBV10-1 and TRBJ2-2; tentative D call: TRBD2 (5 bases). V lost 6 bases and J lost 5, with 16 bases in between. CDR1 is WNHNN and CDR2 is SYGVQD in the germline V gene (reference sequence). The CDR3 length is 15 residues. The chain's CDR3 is CASSLNNGGTGELFF. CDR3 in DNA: TGCGCCAGCAGCTTGAACAACGGAGGTACCGGGGAGCTGTTTTTT.

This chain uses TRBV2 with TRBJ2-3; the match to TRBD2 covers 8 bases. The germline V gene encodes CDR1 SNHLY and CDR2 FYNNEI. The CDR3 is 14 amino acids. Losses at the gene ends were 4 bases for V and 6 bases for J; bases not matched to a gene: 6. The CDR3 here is CASSAGLVSDTQYF. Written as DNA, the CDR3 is TGTGCCAGCAGTGCGGGACTAGTATCCGATACGCAGTATTTT. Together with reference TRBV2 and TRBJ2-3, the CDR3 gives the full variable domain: EPEVTQTPSHQVTQMGQEVILRCVPISNHLYFYWYRQILGQKVEFLVSFYNNEISEKSEIFDDQFSVERPDGSNFTLKIRSTKLEDSAMYFCASSAGLVSDTQYFGPGTRLTVL.

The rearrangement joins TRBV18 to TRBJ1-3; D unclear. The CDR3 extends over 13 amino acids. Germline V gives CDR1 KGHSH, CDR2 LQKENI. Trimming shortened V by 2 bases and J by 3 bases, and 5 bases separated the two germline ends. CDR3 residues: CASSPSDGNTIYF. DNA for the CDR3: TGTGCCAGCTCACCATCGGATGGAAACACCATATATTTT.

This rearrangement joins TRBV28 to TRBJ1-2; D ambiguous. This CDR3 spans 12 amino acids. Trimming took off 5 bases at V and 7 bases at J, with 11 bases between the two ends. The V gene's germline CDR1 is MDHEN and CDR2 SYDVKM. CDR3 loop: CASSPPESGYTF. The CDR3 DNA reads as TGTGCCAGCAGTCCCCCGGAAAGTGGCTACACCTTC.

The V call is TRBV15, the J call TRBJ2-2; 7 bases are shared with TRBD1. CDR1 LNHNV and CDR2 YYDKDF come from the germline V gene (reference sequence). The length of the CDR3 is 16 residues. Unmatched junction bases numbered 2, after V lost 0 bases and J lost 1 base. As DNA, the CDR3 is TGTGCCACCAGCAGAGAGAGGACAGGGAACACCGGGGAGCTGTTTTTT. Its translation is CATSRERTGNTGELFF.

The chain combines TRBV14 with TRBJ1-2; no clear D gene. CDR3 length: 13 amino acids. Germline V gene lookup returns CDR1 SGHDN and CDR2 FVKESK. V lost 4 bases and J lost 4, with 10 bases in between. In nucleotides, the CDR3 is TGTGCCAGCAGCCCGCAGCTCTTCTATGGCTACACCTTC. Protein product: CASSPQLFYGYTF.

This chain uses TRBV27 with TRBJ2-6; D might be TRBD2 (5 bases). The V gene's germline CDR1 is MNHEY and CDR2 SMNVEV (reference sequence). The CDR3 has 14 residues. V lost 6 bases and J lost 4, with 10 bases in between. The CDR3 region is CASREGSGANVLTF. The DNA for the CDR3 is TGTGCCAGCAGAGAGGGATCAGGGGCCAACGTCCTGACTTTC.